One sample yielded the 2 T cell receptor beta chains listed below, sequenced in a study of prognosis after radiotherapy for stage I lung cancer. Multiplex PCR in two rounds served to amplify TCR beta CDR3 from genomic DNA. Every TRBV and TRBJ gene had its own specific primer in first-round PCR. TCRdb passed the multiplex PCR reads through MiXCR, listing each CDR3 protein once. The table shows some 30,000 distinct CDR3 sequences, with about half occurring only once. The specimen comprised PBMCs, sampled before or after stereotactic body radiation therapy (not recorded which). The receptors come from a donor over 45 with non-small cell lung cancer.

This clonotype is judged medium-sized (0.01 to 0.1%). The chain uses TRBV11-2 and TRBJ2-3; 10 bases map to TRBD2. CDR3 length equals 14 residues. Looked up from germline, CDR1 is SGHAT and CDR2 is FQNNGV. The V segment lost 1 base and the J segment 14 bases; nucleotides outside the gene matches: 9. CDR3 amino acids: CASSLARVSGRLYF. The CDR3, as DNA: TGTGCCAGCAGCTTAGCCAGGGTTAGCGGGAGGCTGTATTTT. The whole variable domain, remainder taken from reference TRBV11-2 and TRBJ2-3, is EAGVAQSPRYKIIEKRQSVAFWCNPISGHATLYWYQQILGQGPKLLIQFQNNGVVDDSQLPKDRFSAERLKGVDSTLKIQPAKLEDSAVYLCASSLARVSGRLYFGPGTRLTVL.

This clonotype was counted many times. This chain links TRBV19 with TRBJ1-3, with D maybe TRBD1 (5 bases). This CDR3 has 15 residues. In germline, CDR1 is LNHDA, CDR2 SQIVND (reference sequence). V was trimmed by 5 bases and J by 1 base, leaving 12 bases between them. As DNA, the CDR3 is TGTGCCAGTAGTGCCACAGGTAGATCTGGAAACACCATATATTTT. Amino acids: CASSATGRSGNTIYF.